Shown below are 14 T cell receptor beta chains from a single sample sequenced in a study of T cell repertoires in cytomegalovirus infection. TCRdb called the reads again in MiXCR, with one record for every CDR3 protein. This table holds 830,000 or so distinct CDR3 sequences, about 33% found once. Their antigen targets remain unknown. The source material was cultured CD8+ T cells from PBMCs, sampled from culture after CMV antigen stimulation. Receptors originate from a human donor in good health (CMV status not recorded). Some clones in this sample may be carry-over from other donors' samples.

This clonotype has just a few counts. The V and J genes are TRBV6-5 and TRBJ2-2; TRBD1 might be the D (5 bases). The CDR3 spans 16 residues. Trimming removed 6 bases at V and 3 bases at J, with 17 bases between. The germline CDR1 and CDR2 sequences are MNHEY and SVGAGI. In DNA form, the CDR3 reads TGTGCCAGCAGACCATCCTGGACACGAGACACCGGGGAGCTGTTTTTT. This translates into CASRPSWTRDTGELFF.

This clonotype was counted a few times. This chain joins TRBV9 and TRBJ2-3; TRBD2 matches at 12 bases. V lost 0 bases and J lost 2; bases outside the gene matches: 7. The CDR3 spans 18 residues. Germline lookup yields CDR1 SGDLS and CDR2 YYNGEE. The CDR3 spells CASSVARLAGGPTDTQYF. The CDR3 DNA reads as TGTGCCAGCAGCGTAGCGCGGCTAGCGGGGGGGCCCACAGATACGCAGTATTTT. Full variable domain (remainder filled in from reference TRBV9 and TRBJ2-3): DSGVTQTPKHLITATGQRVTLRCSPRSGDLSVYWYQQSLDQGLQFLIQYYNGEERAKGNILERFSAQQFPDLHSELNLSSLELGDSALYFCASSVARLAGGPTDTQYFGPGTRLTVL.

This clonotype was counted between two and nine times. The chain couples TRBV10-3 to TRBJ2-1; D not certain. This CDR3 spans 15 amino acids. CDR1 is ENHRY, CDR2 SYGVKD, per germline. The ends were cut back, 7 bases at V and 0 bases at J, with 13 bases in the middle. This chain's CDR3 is CAITPDRSSYNEQFF. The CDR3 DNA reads TGTGCCATCACCCCAGACCGGAGCTCCTACAATGAGCAGTTCTTC.

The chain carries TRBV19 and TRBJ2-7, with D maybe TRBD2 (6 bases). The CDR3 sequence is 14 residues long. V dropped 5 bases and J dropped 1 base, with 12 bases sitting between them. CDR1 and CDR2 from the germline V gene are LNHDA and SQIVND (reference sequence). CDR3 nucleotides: TGTGCCAGTAGTGCACTAGCATTTTCCTACGAGCAGTACTTC. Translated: CASSALAFSYEQYF.

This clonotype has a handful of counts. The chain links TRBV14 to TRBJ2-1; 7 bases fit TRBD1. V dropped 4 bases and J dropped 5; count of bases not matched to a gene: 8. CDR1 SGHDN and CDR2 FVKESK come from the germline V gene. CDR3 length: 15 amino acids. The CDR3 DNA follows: TGTGCCAGCAGCCCCGAGGGGGCCTGGGACAATGAGCAGTTCTTC. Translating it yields CASSPEGAWDNEQFF.

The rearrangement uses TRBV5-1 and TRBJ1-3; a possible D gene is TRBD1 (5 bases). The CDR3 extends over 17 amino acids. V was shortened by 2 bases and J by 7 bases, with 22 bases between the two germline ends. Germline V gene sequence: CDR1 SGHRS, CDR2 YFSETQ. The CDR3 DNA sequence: TGCGCCAGCAGCTTTTCCCACAAAGGACATAGTTCGAACACCATATATTTT. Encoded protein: CASSFSHKGHSSNTIYF.

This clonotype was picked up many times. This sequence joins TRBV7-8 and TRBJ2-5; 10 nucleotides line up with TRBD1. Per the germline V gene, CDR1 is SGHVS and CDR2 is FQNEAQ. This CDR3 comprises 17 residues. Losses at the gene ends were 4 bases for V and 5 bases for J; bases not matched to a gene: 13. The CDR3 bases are TGTGCCAGCAGCTCCGCGCACCTCGACAGGGGGCATGAGACCCAGTACTTC. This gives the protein CASSSAHLDRGHETQYF.

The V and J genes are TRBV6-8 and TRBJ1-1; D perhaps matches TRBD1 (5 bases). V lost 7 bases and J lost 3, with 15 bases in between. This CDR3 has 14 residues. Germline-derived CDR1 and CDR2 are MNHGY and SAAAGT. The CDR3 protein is CASIERQTDTEAFF. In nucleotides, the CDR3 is TGTGCCAGCATCGAAAGACAGACAGACACTGAAGCTTTCTTT.

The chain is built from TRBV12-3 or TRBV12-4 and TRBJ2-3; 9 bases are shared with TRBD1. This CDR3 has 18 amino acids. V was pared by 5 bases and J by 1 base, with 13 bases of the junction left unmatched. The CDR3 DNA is TGTGCCAGCAGTCACACGCGCATGGGACAGGGCGGCACAGATACGCAGTATTTT. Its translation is CASSHTRMGQGGTDTQYF.

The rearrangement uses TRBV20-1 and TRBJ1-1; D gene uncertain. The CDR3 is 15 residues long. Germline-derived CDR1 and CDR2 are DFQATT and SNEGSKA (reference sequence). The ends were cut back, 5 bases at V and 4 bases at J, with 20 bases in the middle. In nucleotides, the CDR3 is TGCAGTGCTGATACACCTAGGAGGTTTCCCACTGAAGCTTTCTTT. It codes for CSADTPRRFPTEAFF.

The CDR3 nucleotides are TGCGCCAGCAGCTTAGGGTTTGGACAGATCTACGAGCAGTACGTC. Residues: CASSLGFGQIYEQYV. The chain recombines TRBV5-1 with TRBJ2-7, with D possibly being TRBD1 (6 bases). V was pared by 2 bases and J by 3 bases, with 15 bases between. Germline lookup yields CDR1 SGHRS and CDR2 YFSETQ. The CDR3 covers 15 residues.

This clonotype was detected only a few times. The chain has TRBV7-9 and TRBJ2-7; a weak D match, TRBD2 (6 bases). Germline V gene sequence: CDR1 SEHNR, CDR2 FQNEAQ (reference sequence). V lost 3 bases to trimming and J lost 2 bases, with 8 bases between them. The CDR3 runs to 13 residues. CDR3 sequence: CASSLEGPYEQYF. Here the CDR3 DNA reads TGTGCCAGCAGCTTGGAGGGCCCCTACGAGCAGTACTTC.

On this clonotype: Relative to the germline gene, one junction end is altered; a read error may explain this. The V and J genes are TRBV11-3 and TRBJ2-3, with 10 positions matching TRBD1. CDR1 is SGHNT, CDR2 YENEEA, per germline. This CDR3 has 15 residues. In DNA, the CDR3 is TGTGCCAGCAGCCTGGGACAGGGGAGCACAGATATGCAGTATTTT. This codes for CASSLGQGSTDMQYF.

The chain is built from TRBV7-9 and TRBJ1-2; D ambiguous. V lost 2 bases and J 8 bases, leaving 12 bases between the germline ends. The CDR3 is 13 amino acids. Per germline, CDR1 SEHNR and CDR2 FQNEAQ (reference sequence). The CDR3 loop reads CASSLSLLHGYTF. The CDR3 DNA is TGTGCCAGCAGCTTATCCCTCCTACACGGCTACACCTTC.